This TCR beta chain was observed in a study of PD-L1 blockade in urothelial cancer. Study-level information: About 90% of the roughly 30 patients were men who had bladder-origin urothelial cancer. Blood was analyzed 3 weeks (second dose) and 6 weeks after treatment start. A median of roughly 150,000 T cells was found in the blood samples.

Peripheral blood mononuclear cells were collected from every patient before and during treatment, yielding between 1 and 8 samples per patient. Germline CDR1 SNHLY, CDR2 FYNNEI. The CDR3 covers 13 residues. V dropped 10 bases and J dropped 6 bases, with 16 bases sitting between them. Clones were sequenced by immunoSEQ multiplex PCR, and TCRdb holds only the in-frame ones, with some missing. The sample contains 80,000 to 130,000 clones, around 90% of which appear only once. This chain uses TRBV2 with TRBJ2-1; a possible D gene is TRBD2 (5 bases). The sequences come from PBMCs, collected around atezolizumab (anti-PD-L1) treatment. This TCR came from an elderly woman with urothelial cancer. For the CDR3, the DNA is TGTGCCATCCGTTCACTAGTGCTCAATGAGCAGTTCTTC. Translation gives CAIRSLVLNEQFF.